The clone carrying this TCR beta chain has just one count. Its antigen is not identified. Only in-frame clones appear in the TCRdb table, and some are missing; sequencing was by immunoSEQ multiplex PCR. The table lists about 23,000 clones, more than 70% of them singletons. Per the germline V gene, CDR1 is SGHVS and CDR2 is FNYEAQ. V was cut by 0 bases and J by 4 bases, with 10 bases left in between. This CDR3 contains 15 residues. This entry is derived from a study of a mutant IDH1 vaccine in newly diagnosed glioma. For the study at large: With temozolomide cycles, or 4-6 weeks after radiotherapy alone, vaccination was started.

Time point here: week 47, end of study. The investigators gave 300 ug of mutant IDH1 20-mer peptide in each vaccine dose, together with topical imiquimod. In weeks 1, 3, 5, 7, 11, 15, 19 and 23, patients were immunized, eight times in all. This clonotype was obtained from a middle-aged man with glioma. This sample comprised PBMCs, obtained from a glioma patient whose treatment included an IDH1 peptide vaccine. The rearrangement links TRBV7-6 to TRBJ1-5; D is possibly TRBD1 (5 bases). The CDR3 protein is CASSLASGLNQPQHF. The CDR3 DNA sequence: TGTGCCAGCAGCTTAGCGTCAGGGTTGAATCAGCCCCAGCATTTT.